This TCR beta chain was recovered during a study of T cell repertoires in cytomegalovirus infection. In the study overall: In public TCR beta signatures, there were indications of both CMV infection and matching HLA type.

The CDR3 has 14 residues. V was cut by 3 bases and J by 7 bases, with 10 bases left in between. TCRdb independently ran MiXCR on the reads; one entry per CDR3 protein. Among about 740,000 distinct CDR3 sequences listed, 30% to 40% were seen once. For this clonotype: The antigen remains unidentified.

Findings and limits, study-wide: The cumulative frequency of public TCR beta families distinguished individuals who carried CMV together with the relevant HLA. Predominance within the ex vivo response was attributable to HLA-C-restricted CMV-specific TCR beta clonotypes.

The chain employs TRBV12-3 or TRBV12-4 and TRBJ1-6, with a weak D call TRBD1 (5 bases). Here the sequenced sample was cultured PBMCs, taken from culture after CMV antigen stimulation. This receptor was obtained from a human donor in good health (CMV status not recorded). Some clones in this sample may be carry-over from other donors' samples. The CDR3 DNA reads as TGTGCCAGCAGTTTTCAGGGACCAAATTCACCCCTCCACTTT. Amino acid sequence: CASSFQGPNSPLHF.